This T cell receptor beta chain was identified during a study of CD4 T cells in relation to SARS-CoV-2 and coronaviruses. This clone appeared a few times. The antigen is not known. Before the COVID-19 pandemic, during about 2011-2019, CD4+ T cells were taken from unexposed donors. The cells were cultured for approximately 10 days before CD4+ T cells were isolated. The V segment lost 0 bases and the J segment 5 bases; nucleotides outside the gene matches: 6. Germline lookup yields CDR1 SGHRS and CDR2 YFSETQ. This CDR3 has 15 residues. Clones were read by immunoSEQ multiplex PCR, and TCRdb kept only the in-frame ones, dropping some. The data contain about 22,000 clones, under 85% of them singletons.

The source material was CD4+ T cells from PBMCs, cultured in vitro. This TCR was sampled from a human donor in good health. The chain employs TRBV5-1 and TRBJ2-3; TRBD1 matches at 7 bases. The DNA for the CDR3 is TGCGCCAGCAGCTTGGCCGAGGGGGCGGAAGATACGCAGTATTTT. Its protein is CASSLAEGAEDTQYF.